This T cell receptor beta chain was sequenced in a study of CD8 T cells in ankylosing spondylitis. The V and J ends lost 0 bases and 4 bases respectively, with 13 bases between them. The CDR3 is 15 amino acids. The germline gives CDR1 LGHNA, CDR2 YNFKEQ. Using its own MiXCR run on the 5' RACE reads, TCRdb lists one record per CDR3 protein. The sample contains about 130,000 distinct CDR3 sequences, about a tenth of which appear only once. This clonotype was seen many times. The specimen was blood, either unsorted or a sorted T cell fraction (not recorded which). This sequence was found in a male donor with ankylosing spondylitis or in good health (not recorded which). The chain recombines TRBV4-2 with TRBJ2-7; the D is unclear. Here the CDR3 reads CASSQELVLSYEQYF. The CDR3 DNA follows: TGTGCCAGCAGCCAAGAACTGGTACTTTCATACGAGCAGTACTTC.